A selection of T cell receptor beta chains follows, all from one sample in a study of blood T cell repertoires in COVID-19. Sequencing was performed with immunoSEQ multiplex PCR; in TCRdb, only in-frame clones are kept and a portion is missing. Among hundreds of thousands of clones listed, more than 75% were seen once. Source material: PBMCs or T cells enriched from blood (not recorded which). These receptors all stem from a man in his forties who had recovered from COVID-19. CDR3s include the opening cysteine and the closing phenylalanine or tryptophan. Fields, in order: J gene, D gene, clone size, V gene, CDR3 protein, CDR3 DNA. The D gene is left open where the match is weak. Some rows mark clone size as missing; the rest say once, few, many or name a class of expanded clone.

j_gene: TRBJ1-2; d_gene: NA; abundance: NA; v_gene: TRBV19; CDR3aa: CASKLWGVDNYGYTF; CDR3nt: TGTGCCAGTAAACTGTGGGGGGTCGATAACTATGGCTACACCTTC
j_gene: TRBJ2-1; d_gene: NA; abundance: NA; v_gene: TRBV27; CDR3aa: CASSAHIKFYNEQFF; CDR3nt: TGTGCCAGCAGTGCGCATATCAAATTCTACAATGAGCAGTTCTTC
j_gene: TRBJ2-1; d_gene: TRBD2; abundance: NA; v_gene: TRBV6-2/TRBV6-3; CDR3aa: CASSYGLAGGNEQFF; CDR3nt: TGTGCCAGCAGTTACGGGCTAGCGGGAGGAAATGAGCAGTTCTTC
j_gene: TRBJ2-2; d_gene: NA; abundance: once; v_gene: TRBV7-8; CDR3aa: CASSFFQGPNTGELFF; CDR3nt: TGTGCCAGCAGCTTTTTTCAGGGCCCGAACACCGGGGAGCTGTTTTTT
j_gene: TRBJ2-3; d_gene: TRBD1; abundance: NA; v_gene: TRBV4-1; CDR3aa: CASSQVRTGGRRDTQYF; CDR3nt: TGCGCCAGCAGCCAAGTTAGGACAGGGGGGCGGAGAGATACGCAGTATTTT
j_gene: TRBJ1-1; d_gene: NA; abundance: NA; v_gene: TRBV30; CDR3aa: CAWGRGNTEAFF; CDR3nt: TGTGCCTGGGGTAGGGGAAACACTGAAGCTTTCTTT
j_gene: TRBJ1-1; d_gene: NA; abundance: NA; v_gene: TRBV7-9; CDR3aa: CASSFSDTEAFF; CDR3nt: TGTGCCAGCAGCTTCTCCGACACTGAAGCTTTCTTT
j_gene: TRBJ1-5; d_gene: NA; abundance: NA; v_gene: TRBV12-3/TRBV12-4; CDR3aa: CASRGMEGQPQHF; CDR3nt: TGTGCCAGCAGGGGCATGGAAGGCCAGCCCCAGCATTTT
j_gene: TRBJ2-1; d_gene: NA; abundance: NA; v_gene: TRBV18; CDR3aa: CASSPETGAQGYNEQFF; CDR3nt: TGTGCCAGCTCACCCGAGACAGGTGCCCAGGGCTACAATGAGCAGTTCTTC
j_gene: TRBJ2-7; d_gene: TRBD1; abundance: NA; v_gene: TRBV6-2/TRBV6-3; CDR3aa: CASSDRGGNSYEQYF; CDR3nt: TGTGCCAGCAGCGACAGGGGGGGTAACTCCTACGAGCAGTACTTC
j_gene: TRBJ2-5; d_gene: TRBD2; abundance: NA; v_gene: TRBV3-1/TRBV3-2; CDR3aa: CASRFLADQETQYF; CDR3nt: TGTGCCAGCAGGTTTCTAGCGGACCAAGAGACCCAGTACTTC
j_gene: TRBJ2-7; d_gene: TRBD1; abundance: NA; v_gene: TRBV5-4; CDR3aa: CASSSGTGGEQYF; CDR3nt: TGTGCCAGCAGCTCGGGGACAGGGGGCGAGCAGTACTTC
j_gene: TRBJ1-4; d_gene: NA; abundance: NA; v_gene: TRBV7-8; CDR3aa: CASSLRQRATNEKLFF; CDR3nt: TGTGCCAGCAGCCTTCGCCAGAGGGCAACTAATGAAAAACTGTTTTTT
j_gene: TRBJ1-5; d_gene: NA; abundance: NA; v_gene: TRBV30; CDR3aa: CAWSSSNQGNQPQHF; CDR3nt: TGTGCCTGGAGTTCCTCGAATCAGGGAAATCAGCCCCAGCATTTT
j_gene: TRBJ2-1; d_gene: TRBD2; abundance: few; v_gene: TRBV5-1; CDR3aa: CASSLRLAGDNEQFF; CDR3nt: TGCGCCAGCAGCTTGCGATTAGCGGGGGACAATGAGCAGTTCTTC
j_gene: TRBJ1-1; d_gene: TRBD1; abundance: NA; v_gene: TRBV5-4; CDR3aa: CASSVQGAFPAFF; CDR3nt: TGTGCCAGCAGCGTACAGGGGGCTTTCCCTGCTTTCTTT
j_gene: TRBJ1-4; d_gene: TRBD1; abundance: NA; v_gene: TRBV5-1; CDR3aa: CASSLETGGGEKLFF; CDR3nt: TGCGCCAGCAGCTTGGAGACAGGGGGTGGGGAAAAACTGTTTTTT
j_gene: TRBJ1-4; d_gene: NA; abundance: once; v_gene: TRBV9; CDR3aa: CASSRGTTNEKLFF; CDR3nt: TGTGCCAGCAGCCGGGGAACAACTAATGAAAAACTGTTTTTT
j_gene: TRBJ1-1; d_gene: NA; abundance: NA; v_gene: TRBV2; CDR3aa: CASSDQGSNTEAFF; CDR3nt: TGTGCCAGCAGTGATCAGGGGTCTAACACTGAAGCTTTCTTT
j_gene: TRBJ1-4; d_gene: TRBD1; abundance: NA; v_gene: TRBV19; CDR3aa: CASSPTGALERDSEKLFF; CDR3nt: TGTGCCAGTAGCCCCACCGGGGCCCTCGAACGGGACAGTGAAAAACTGTTTTTT
j_gene: TRBJ1-2; d_gene: TRBD1; abundance: NA; v_gene: TRBV5-8; CDR3aa: CASSFGTGIYGYTF; CDR3nt: TGTGCCAGCAGCTTCGGGACAGGGATCTATGGCTACACCTTC
j_gene: TRBJ1-2; d_gene: NA; abundance: NA; v_gene: TRBV2; CDR3aa: CASRGLPYGYTF; CDR3nt: TGTGCCAGCCGCGGGCTTCCCTATGGCTACACCTTC
j_gene: TRBJ1-1; d_gene: TRBD1; abundance: NA; v_gene: TRBV28; CDR3aa: CASSLWPGGRQSTEAFF; CDR3nt: TGTGCCAGCAGTTTATGGCCAGGGGGAAGGCAGAGCACTGAAGCTTTCTTT
j_gene: TRBJ2-3; d_gene: NA; abundance: once; v_gene: TRBV7-2; CDR3aa: CASSRQLGDTQYF; CDR3nt: TGTGCCAGCAGCCGACAGTTAGGAGATACGCAGTATTTT
j_gene: TRBJ1-4; d_gene: NA; abundance: NA; v_gene: TRBV18; CDR3aa: CASSPTQAATNEKLFF; CDR3nt: TGTGCCAGCTCACCGACACAGGCCGCAACTAATGAAAAACTGTTTTTT
j_gene: TRBJ2-1; d_gene: NA; abundance: NA; v_gene: TRBV2; CDR3aa: CASRQGLPAYNEQFF; CDR3nt: TGTGCCAGCAGGCAAGGACTACCAGCCTACAATGAGCAGTTCTTC
j_gene: TRBJ1-1; d_gene: TRBD1; abundance: few; v_gene: TRBV7-9; CDR3aa: CASSPWDSEAFF; CDR3nt: TGTGCCAGCAGCCCCTGGGACAGTGAAGCTTTCTTT